These 29 T cell receptor beta chains originate from one sample sequenced in a study of long-term antiretroviral therapy in people with HIV. Assay version v3.0 of immunoSEQ was used, and it was run at survey level. Sequencing was performed with immunoSEQ multiplex PCR; in TCRdb, only in-frame clones are kept and a portion is missing. The table lists some 29,000 clones, 85% to 95% of them singletons. The sample consisted of unsorted PBMCs, taken 6.2 years after starting antiretroviral therapy. These receptors all stem from a man in his forties with HIV.

The chain recombines TRBV19 with TRBJ2-7; D is perhaps TRBD1 or TRBD2 (5 bases each). CDR3 size: 14 residues. Germline values: CDR1 LNHDA, CDR2 SQIVND (reference sequence). Between the trimmed V and J ends, which lost 5 bases and 4 bases, there was a span of 15 bases. The CDR3 region is CASSDRDASYEQYF. The DNA of the CDR3 is TGTGCCAGTAGTGACCGGGACGCTTCATACGAGCAGTACTTC.

The chain links TRBV19 to TRBJ1-5; 7 positions agree with TRBD1. The germline CDR1 and CDR2 sequences are LNHDA and SQIVND (reference sequence). With V trimmed by 4 bases and J by 7 bases, 10 bases remained unmatched. The CDR3 loop spans 15 amino acids. The CDR3 sequence: CASSKADRAEQPQHF. The DNA of the CDR3 is TGTGCCAGTAGTAAGGCTGACAGGGCCGAGCAGCCCCAGCATTTT.

This chain uses TRBV9 with TRBJ2-4; the D is unclear. This CDR3 region has 13 residues. Trimming removed 3 bases at V and 8 bases at J, with 12 bases between. Germline loops: CDR1 SGDLS, CDR2 YYNGEE. The CDR3 protein is CASSAGPKDIQYF. The CDR3, as DNA: TGTGCCAGCAGCGCCGGGCCCAAGGACATTCAGTACTTC. Supplemented by reference TRBV9 and TRBJ2-4, the full variable domain reads DSGVTQTPKHLITATGQRVTLRCSPRSGDLSVYWYQQSLDQGLQFLIQYYNGEERAKGNILERFSAQQFPDLHSELNLSSLELGDSALYFCASSAGPKDIQYFGAGTRLSVL.

V and J are TRBV16 and TRBJ2-1, with TRBD2 identical over 11 bases. Looked up from germline, CDR1 is KGHSY and CDR2 is FQNENV. Unmatched junction bases numbered 6, after V lost 2 bases and J lost 6 bases. This CDR3 spans 16 amino acids. CDR3 DNA: TGTGCCAGCAGCCAACAGACTAGCGGGAAATTCAATGAGCAGTTCTTC. This sequence encodes CASSQQTSGKFNEQFF. The full variable domain, its missing parts supplied by reference TRBV16 and TRBJ2-1, is GEEVAQTPKHLVRGEGQKAKLYCAPIKGHSYVFWYQQVLKNEFKFLISFQNENVFDETGMPKERFSAKCLPNSPCSLEIQATKLEDSAVYFCASSQQTSGKFNEQFFGPGTRLTVL.

This chain uses TRBV4-1 with TRBJ2-5; TRBD1 matches at 7 bases. V shed 1 base and J 4 bases; nucleotides not matched to a gene: 9. The CDR3 is made up of 16 amino acids. In germline, CDR1 is MGHRA, CDR2 YSYEKL. The CDR3 nucleotides read TGCGCCAGCAGCCAAGGTACAGGGGACAGAATAGAGACCCAGTACTTC. This translates into CASSQGTGDRIETQYF.

This rearrangement joins TRBV10-1 to TRBJ2-7; D is undetermined. The V end was cut by 0 bases, the J end by 3 bases, with 6 bases between. The CDR3 is 13 residues long. Germline V lookup: CDR1 WNHNN, CDR2 SYGVQD (reference sequence). CDR3 DNA: TGCGCCAGCAGTGAGTCTAGCAGCTACGAGCAGTACTTC. Residues: CASSESSSYEQYF.

The chain uses TRBV4-2 and TRBJ2-1; 8 bases match TRBD1. In germline, CDR1 is LGHNA, CDR2 YNFKEQ. This CDR3 has 17 amino acids. V dropped 2 bases and J dropped 3; count of bases not matched to a gene: 9. The CDR3 bases are TGTGCCAGCAGCCAACCCCTACAGGGGGTGGACTACAATGAGCAGTTCTTC. Encoded protein: CASSQPLQGVDYNEQFF.

The chain links TRBV10-3 to TRBJ2-4; the D gene could be TRBD1 or TRBD2 (6 bases each). The CDR3 consists of 17 residues. Per germline, CDR1 ENHRY and CDR2 SYGVKD. V was shortened by 0 bases and J by 1 base, with 13 bases between the two germline ends. In DNA form, the CDR3 reads TGTGCCATCAGTGAGTCCGGGGGCACCCTTGCCAAAAACATTCAGTACTTC. Translation: CAISESGGTLAKNIQYF.

The V and J genes are TRBV6-1 and TRBJ1-4; D unclear. Trimming took off 2 bases at V and 8 bases at J, with 12 bases between the two ends. Looked up from germline, CDR1 is MNHNS and CDR2 is SASEGT. CDR3 length: 14 residues. The CDR3 DNA sequence: TGTGCCAGCAGTGAAACGGGGAGTATGGAAAAACTGTTTTTT. Protein sequence: CASSETGSMEKLFF.

The chain carries TRBV6-5 and TRBJ1-5, with TRBD1 matching over 8 bases. The CDR3 runs 14 residues. Germline V lookup: CDR1 MNHEY, CDR2 SVGAGI. The J segment lost 7 bases and the V segment lost 5 bases, leaving 7 bases of the junction unmatched. The CDR3 region is CASSPQGGGQPQHF. The CDR3 DNA is TGTGCCAGCAGTCCACAGGGGGGGGGACAGCCCCAGCATTTT.

This sequence joins TRBV11-2 and TRBJ1-2; D is ambiguous. Deletions cut 5 bases from V and 7 bases from J, with 17 bases between. Germline-derived CDR1 and CDR2 are SGHAT and FQNNGV. This CDR3 has 14 residues. CDR3 region: CASSPSGSGGGYTF. CDR3 DNA: TGTGCCAGCAGCCCCAGTGGATCAGGAGGTGGCTACACCTTC.

V and J are TRBV27 and TRBJ1-2, with 8 bases identical to TRBD1. Germline CDR1 and CDR2: MNHEY and SMNVEV (reference sequence). V lost 2 bases to trimming and J lost 8 bases; unmatched junction nucleotides: 4. CDR3 length: 13 residues. For the CDR3, the DNA is TGTGCCAGCAGTTTACAGACAGGGGAGGGCTACACCTTC. Its protein is CASSLQTGEGYTF.

This chain uses TRBV6-6 with TRBJ2-7; D is undetermined. Germline V lookup: CDR1 MNHNY, CDR2 SVGAGI (reference sequence). There are 14 residues in the CDR3. Between the trimmed V and J ends, which lost 0 bases and 3 bases, there was a span of 9 bases. CDR3 in amino acids: CASSYSGNLYEQYF. The CDR3 DNA follows: TGTGCCAGCAGTTACTCAGGAAACCTCTACGAGCAGTACTTC.

In DNA form, the CDR3 reads TGCAGCGTTCTTACGATAGGGATAGCGGGAAAGAACACCGGGGAGCTGTTTTTT. It is translated as CSVLTIGIAGKNTGELFF. The V and J genes are TRBV29-1 and TRBJ2-2; 8 bases are a match to TRBD2. CDR3 length: 18 residues. V was clipped by 5 bases and J by 1 base; unmatched bases: 15. Per germline, CDR1 SQVTM and CDR2 ANQGSEA.

The CDR3 sequence: CASTPTSGTYNEQFF. DNA for the CDR3: TGTGCCAGCACGCCGACTAGCGGAACCTACAATGAGCAGTTCTTC. The chain has TRBV9 and TRBJ2-1; 9 bases line up with TRBD2. J was trimmed by 2 bases and V by 6 bases; bases with no gene match: 6. The germline V gene has CDR1 SGDLS and CDR2 YYNGEE. This CDR3 is built from 15 residues.

A single count supports this clone. The chain is built from TRBV11-2 and TRBJ2-7; D not resolved. Germline assignment: CDR1 SGHAT and CDR2 FQNNGV. Trimming took 5 bases from V and 3 from J, leaving 17 bases between them. The CDR3 contains 15 residues. The CDR3 spells CASSPPGPAYYEQYF. In DNA, the CDR3 is TGTGCCAGCAGCCCCCCCGGGCCAGCTTACTACGAGCAGTACTTC.

This chain joins TRBV19 and TRBJ2-7; D remains ambiguous. CDR3 length: 12 residues. V shed 7 bases and J shed 3 bases, with 10 bases lying between them. The germline V gene has CDR1 LNHDA and CDR2 SQIVND (reference sequence). The CDR3: CASKSQNYEQYF. The CDR3 region has the DNA TGTGCCAGTAAGTCGCAGAACTACGAGCAGTACTTC.

The chain employs TRBV9 and TRBJ2-3, with 10 nucleotides matching TRBD2. Trimming took 2 bases from V and 10 from J; bases not matched to a gene: 7. This CDR3 region has 14 residues. Germline V gene sequence: CDR1 SGDLS, CDR2 YYNGEE. In DNA, the CDR3 is TGTGCCAGCAGCGTGACTCCGGGACTAGCGCCGCAGTATTTT. Translating it yields CASSVTPGLAPQYF.

This chain uses TRBV6-5 with TRBJ2-2, with 10 positions matching TRBD2. V was pared by 8 bases and J by 6 bases, with 9 bases of the junction left unmatched. The length of the CDR3 is 15 residues. Germline V gene lookup returns CDR1 MNHEY and CDR2 SVGAGI. As DNA, the CDR3 is TGTGCCAGCCGAGGGGCTAGCGGGAGTGCCGGGGAGCTGTTTTTT. Its protein product is CASRGASGSAGELFF.

This chain uses TRBV7-3 with TRBJ2-6; no clear D gene. Germline V gene data show CDR1 as SGHTA and CDR2 as FQGTGA. Trimming stripped 2 bases from V and 2 bases from J, with 7 bases between. The CDR3 totals 15 residues. This CDR3 is CASSLLAAGANVLTF. The DNA for the CDR3 is TGTGCCAGCAGCTTACTCGCGGCTGGGGCCAACGTCCTGACTTTC.

The chain joins TRBV13 to TRBJ2-3; 7 nucleotides align to TRBD2. The CDR3 is made up of 15 amino acids. The germline V gene has CDR1 PRHDT and CDR2 FYEKMQ (reference sequence). The ends lost 5 bases at V and 4 bases at J; junction bases unmatched: 9. CDR3 in DNA: TGTGCCAGCAGCCCCCGCCTAGCGGACTCAGATACGCAGTATTTT. It specifies CASSPRLADSDTQYF.

A note on this clone: This is likely an artifact of a read error, given a far larger clone one base away. V usage is TRBV5-1 and J usage is TRBJ1-1; D uncertain. This CDR3 contains 13 residues. Germline V gene sequence: CDR1 SGHRS, CDR2 YFSETQ. V lost 2 bases to trimming and J lost 1 base, with 6 bases between them. CDR3 sequence: CASSLAWNTEAFF. In nucleotides, the CDR3 is TGCGCCAGCAGCTTAGCGTGGAACACTGAAGCTTTCTTT.

This chain joins TRBV20-1 and TRBJ2-5, with D tentatively TRBD1 or TRBD2 (5 bases each). The CDR3 sequence is 11 residues long. The germline gives CDR1 DFQATT, CDR2 SNEGSKA (reference sequence). Trimming removed 7 bases from V and 9 bases from J, with 15 bases in between. CDR3 sequence: CSGTGQLAQYF. In DNA, the CDR3 is TGCAGTGGAACGGGGCAGCTGGCCCAGTACTTC.

The chain links TRBV12-5 to TRBJ2-7; 7 positions match TRBD1. The germline V gene encodes CDR1 LGHNT and CDR2 FRNRAP. With V trimmed by 6 bases and J by 2 bases, 7 bases remained unmatched. The CDR3 covers 14 residues. DNA of the CDR3: TGTGCTAGTGGGGGGACGGGACAGCCCTACGAGCAGTACTTC. Encoded protein: CASGGTGQPYEQYF.

The chain combines TRBV7-9 with TRBJ1-2; 9 bases line up with TRBD1. The V segment lost 6 bases and the J segment 2 bases; nucleotides outside the gene matches: 4. CDR3 length equals 14 residues. Germline lookup yields CDR1 SEHNR and CDR2 FQNEAQ (reference sequence). CDR3 DNA sequence: TGTGCCAGCAGGTCCGGGACAGGGAACTATGGCTACACCTTC. Protein sequence: CASRSGTGNYGYTF. Together with reference TRBV7-9 and TRBJ1-2, the CDR3 gives the full variable domain: DTGVSQNPRHKITKRGQNVTFRCDPISEHNRLYWYRQTLGQGPEFLTYFQNEAQLEKSRLLSDRFSAERPKGSFSTLEIQRTEQGDSAMYLCASRSGTGNYGYTFGSGTRLTVV.

Only one count was recorded for this clone. This chain uses TRBV4-1 with TRBJ1-2; D uncertain. V was cut by 0 bases and J by 7 bases, with 9 bases left in between. CDR1 is MGHRA, CDR2 YSYEKL, per germline. This CDR3 has 13 amino acids. CDR3 sequence: CASSQDGFAGYTF. CDR3 nucleotides: TGCGCCAGCAGCCAAGATGGGTTCGCTGGCTACACCTTC.

The rearrangement links TRBV4-3 to TRBJ2-7; D is uncertain. Germline V lookup: CDR1 LGHNA, CDR2 YSLEER. CDR3 length equals 14 residues. V lost 1 base and J 7 bases, leaving 14 bases between the germline ends. The chain's CDR3 is CASSQGDTTREQYF. CDR3 DNA: TGCGCCAGCAGCCAAGGGGATACTACGCGGGAGCAGTACTTC.

The chain is built from TRBV9 and TRBJ2-2, with D possibly being TRBD1 or TRBD2 (6 bases each). The V and J ends lost 5 bases and 4 bases respectively, with 12 bases between them. The CDR3 runs 14 residues. Germline loops: CDR1 SGDLS, CDR2 YYNGEE. Here the CDR3 reads CASRIGGGTGELFF. In DNA, the CDR3 is TGTGCCAGCAGGATCGGAGGGGGCACCGGGGAGCTGTTTTTT.

The chain links TRBV30 to TRBJ2-7; 7 nucleotides match TRBD1. With 1 base clipped from V and 6 bases from J, the junction kept 12 bases outside the gene matches. CDR3 length: 15 residues. Germline V gives CDR1 GTSNPN, CDR2 SVGIG (reference sequence). The CDR3 DNA reads TGTGCCTGGAGTGCTCTCCTAGACAGGGCAGGCGAGCAGTACTTC. Its protein is CAWSALLDRAGEQYF.